This entry lists 14 T cell receptor beta chains sequenced from one sample in a study of T cell repertoires in cytomegalovirus infection. Using its own MiXCR run on the reads, TCRdb lists one record per CDR3 protein. The sample shows a few hundred thousand distinct CDR3 sequences, roughly a sixth of them seen only once. The specimen was PBMCs. The receptors shown here come from a human donor in good health (CMV status not recorded). Some clones in this sample may be carry-over from other donors' samples.

This rearrangement joins TRBV18 to TRBJ2-2; no definite D call. CDR3 size: 14 residues. V lost 4 bases, J lost 3 bases, and 9 bases lay in between. Germline V gene sequence: CDR1 KGHSH, CDR2 LQKENI. The CDR3: CASSRDRYTGELFF. CDR3 coding DNA: TGTGCCAGCTCACGAGATCGGTACACCGGGGAGCTGTTTTTT.

The chain carries TRBV27 and TRBJ1-5; D is undetermined. The CDR3 is 14 residues long. V gave up 1 base and J gave up 7 bases, with 11 bases separating them. The germline gives CDR1 MNHEY, CDR2 SMNVEV (reference sequence). DNA for the CDR3: TGTGCCAGCAGTTTATTTCAAAACATCCAGCCCCAGCATTTT. Its protein is CASSLFQNIQPQHF.

The genes are TRBV28 and TRBJ2-5; D call uncertain. Trimming removed 10 bases at V and 5 bases at J, with 20 bases between. CDR1 is MDHEN, CDR2 SYDVKM, per germline. This CDR3 contains 14 residues. As DNA, the CDR3 is TGTGCCACCGCGAAAGGTGGAGAATGGGAGACCCAGTACTTC. Residues: CATAKGGEWETQYF.

In this sample, this clonotype turned up many times. The chain carries TRBV7-9 and TRBJ1-1; D is uncertain. This CDR3 contains 15 residues. V lost 1 base and J 3 bases, leaving 12 bases between the germline ends. Germline CDR1 SEHNR, CDR2 FQNEAQ (reference sequence). The CDR3, as DNA: TGTGCCAGCAGCTTAGAGCACCTAAGAGACACTGAAGCTTTCTTT. Its translation: CASSLEHLRDTEAFF.

The rearrangement uses TRBV11-2 and TRBJ1-1; D not certain. V lost 3 bases, J lost 0 bases, and 11 bases lay in between. CDR3 size: 15 residues. The germline V gene encodes CDR1 SGHAT and CDR2 FQNNGV. In DNA, the CDR3 is TGTGCCAGCAGCTTGGACGCAGCGATGAACACTGAAGCTTTCTTT. Translating gives CASSLDAAMNTEAFF. Combining the CDR3 with reference TRBV11-2 and TRBJ1-1 gives the whole variable domain EAGVAQSPRYKIIEKRQSVAFWCNPISGHATLYWYQQILGQGPKLLIQFQNNGVVDDSQLPKDRFSAERLKGVDSTLKIQPAKLEDSAVYLCASSLDAAMNTEAFFGQGTRLTVV.

This clonotype was detected many times. This chain joins TRBV7-2 and TRBJ2-2; 7 bases are shared with TRBD1. V shed 4 bases, J shed 3 bases, and the junction held 5 bases outside the gene matches. This CDR3 region has 15 residues. Germline CDR1 and CDR2: SGHTA and FQGNSA. The CDR3 protein is CASSSPDRDTGELFF. CDR3 in DNA: TGTGCCAGCAGCTCCCCCGACAGGGACACCGGGGAGCTGTTTTTT. Using reference TRBV7-2 and TRBJ2-2 for the parts outside the CDR3, the full variable domain is GAGVSQSPSNKVTEKGKDVELRCDPISGHTALYWYRQSLGQGLEFLIYFQGNSAPDKSGLPSDRFSAERTGGSVSTLTIQRTQQEDSAVYLCASSSPDRDTGELFFGEGSRLTVL.

This clonotype was observed at least ten times. J is TRBJ2-2 and V is TRBV7-2; unclear D gene. CDR1 is SGHTA, CDR2 FQGNSA, per germline. CDR3 length: 14 residues. Deletions cut 7 bases from V and 7 bases from J, with 16 bases between. CDR3 bases: TGTGCCAGCAAGCCGGGCTTCATTGGCGGGGAGCTGTTTTTT. Translating it yields CASKPGFIGGELFF.

This clonotype occurred a few times. Written as DNA, the CDR3 is TGTGCCAGCAGCCCCTGGACGGGGAGTCGGGACGAGCAGTACTTC. Translating gives CASSPWTGSRDEQYF. The chain couples TRBV5-5 to TRBJ2-7; D might be TRBD2 (5 bases). V was shortened by 4 bases and J by 5 bases, with 19 bases between the two germline ends. Germline CDR1 reads SGHKS; CDR2 reads YYEKEE (reference sequence). This CDR3 comprises 15 residues.

J is TRBJ2-1 and V is TRBV12-3 or TRBV12-4; TRBD2 agrees at 8 bases. This CDR3 region has 15 residues. V dropped 11 bases and J dropped 0; count of bases not matched to a gene: 9. CDR3 bases: TGTGCCGCTTCGGGAGGGGGGAGCTCCTACAATGAGCAGTTCTTC. Amino acids: CAASGGGSSYNEQFF.

This clonotype was seen at least ten times. V gene TRBV10-2 combines with J gene TRBJ2-1; D unresolved. The V and J ends lost 2 bases and 8 bases respectively, with 13 bases between them. This CDR3 has 14 amino acids. Germline V gene lookup returns CDR1 WSHSY and CDR2 SAAADI. The CDR3 loop is CASSENHMGDEQFF. In DNA, the CDR3 is TGCGCCAGCAGTGAGAATCATATGGGCGATGAGCAGTTCTTC.

The chain uses TRBV2 and TRBJ1-2; D may be TRBD1 (5 bases). The CDR3 is 16 residues long. The V end was cut by 6 bases, the J end by 8 bases, with 25 bases between. The germline V gene has CDR1 SNHLY and CDR2 FYNNEI. For the CDR3, the DNA is TGTGCCAGCAGCGTCCCCCGGGACCCAAATGCGGTGGGCTACACCTTC. It is translated as CASSVPRDPNAVGYTF.

This chain uses TRBV6-5 with TRBJ2-3; TRBD1 aligns across 8 bases. The CDR3 has 13 residues. Germline assignment: CDR1 MNHEY and CDR2 SVGAGI. The V and J ends lost 5 bases and 5 bases, in that order; junction bases with no gene match: 3. The CDR3 DNA is TGTGCCAGCAGTCGGACAGGGCGAGATACGCAGTATTTT. Translating gives CASSRTGRDTQYF.

The chain employs TRBV10-3 and TRBJ2-1; 11 nucleotides match TRBD2. There are 15 residues in the CDR3. Losses at the gene ends were 7 bases for V and 7 bases for J; bases not matched to a gene: 9. The germline V gene has CDR1 ENHRY and CDR2 SYGVKD. Here the CDR3 reads CAITSGGTPGNEQFF. CDR3 in DNA: TGTGCCATCACTAGCGGGGGGACCCCGGGAAATGAGCAGTTCTTC.

This clonotype was seen more than once but under ten times. This chain links TRBV15 with TRBJ2-2; 7 nucleotides align to TRBD2. Trimming took 0 bases from V and 4 from J; bases not matched to a gene: 2. This CDR3 spans 15 amino acids. CDR1 is LNHNV, CDR2 YYDKDF, per germline (reference sequence). CDR3 residues: CATSRERGTTGELFF. In DNA form, the CDR3 reads TGTGCCACCAGCAGAGAGCGGGGGACCACCGGGGAGCTGTTTTTT.